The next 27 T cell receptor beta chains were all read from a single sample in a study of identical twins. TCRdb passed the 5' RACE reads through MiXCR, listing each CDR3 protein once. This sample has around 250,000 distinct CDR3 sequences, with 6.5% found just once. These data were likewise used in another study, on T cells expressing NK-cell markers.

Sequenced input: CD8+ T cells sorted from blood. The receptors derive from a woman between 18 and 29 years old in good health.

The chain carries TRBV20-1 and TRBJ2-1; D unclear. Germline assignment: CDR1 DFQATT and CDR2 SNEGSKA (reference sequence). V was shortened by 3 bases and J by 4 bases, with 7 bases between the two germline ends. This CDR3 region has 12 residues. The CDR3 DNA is TGCAGTGCTAGCGACGAGTACAATGAGCAGTTCTTC. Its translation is CSASDEYNEQFF.

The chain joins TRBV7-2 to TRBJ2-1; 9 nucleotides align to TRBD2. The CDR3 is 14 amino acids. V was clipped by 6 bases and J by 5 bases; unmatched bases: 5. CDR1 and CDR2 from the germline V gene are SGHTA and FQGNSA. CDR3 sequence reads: CASRGASGDNEQFF. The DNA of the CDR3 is TGTGCCAGCAGAGGGGCTAGCGGGGACAATGAGCAGTTCTTC.

CDR3 in amino acids: CASSLGGNTYEQYF. CDR3 DNA: TGCGCCAGCAGCTTGGGAGGGAATACCTACGAGCAGTACTTC. This sequence joins TRBV5-1 and TRBJ2-7; maybe TRBD2 (5 bases). CDR3 length equals 14 residues. Per germline, CDR1 SGHRS and CDR2 YFSETQ. V dropped 0 bases and J dropped 2 bases, with 9 bases sitting between them.

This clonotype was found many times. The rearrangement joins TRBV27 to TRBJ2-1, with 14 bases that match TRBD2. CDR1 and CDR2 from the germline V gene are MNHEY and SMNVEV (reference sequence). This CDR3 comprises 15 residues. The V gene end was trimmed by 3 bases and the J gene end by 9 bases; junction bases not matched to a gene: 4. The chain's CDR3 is CASSLTSGRAGEQFF. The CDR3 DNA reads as TGTGCCAGCAGTTTGACTAGCGGGAGGGCCGGTGAGCAGTTCTTC.

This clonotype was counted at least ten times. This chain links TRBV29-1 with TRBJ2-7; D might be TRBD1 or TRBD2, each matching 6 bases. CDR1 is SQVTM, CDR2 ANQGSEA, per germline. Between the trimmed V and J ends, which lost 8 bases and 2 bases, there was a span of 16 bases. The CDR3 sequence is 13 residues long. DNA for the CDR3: TGCAGCATCATGGGGGGCAGTACCTACGAGCAGTACTTC. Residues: CSIMGGSTYEQYF.

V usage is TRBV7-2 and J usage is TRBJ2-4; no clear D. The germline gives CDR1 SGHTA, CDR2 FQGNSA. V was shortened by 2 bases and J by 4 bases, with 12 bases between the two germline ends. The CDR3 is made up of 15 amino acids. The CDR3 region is CASSLKAVGKNIQYF. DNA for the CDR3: TGTGCCAGCAGCTTAAAGGCCGTAGGGAAAAACATTCAGTACTTC.

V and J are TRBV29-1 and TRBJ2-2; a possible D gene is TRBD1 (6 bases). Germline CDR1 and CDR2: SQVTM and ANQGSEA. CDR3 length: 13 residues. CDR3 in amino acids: CSGAGANTGELFF. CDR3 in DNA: TGCAGTGGGGCAGGGGCGAACACCGGGGAGCTGTTTTTT.

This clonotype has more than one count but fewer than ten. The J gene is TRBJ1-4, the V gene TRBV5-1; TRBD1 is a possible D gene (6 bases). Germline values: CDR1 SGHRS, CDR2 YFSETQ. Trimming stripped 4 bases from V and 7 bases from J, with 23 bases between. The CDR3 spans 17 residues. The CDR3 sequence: CASSPEWTVSLGEKLFF. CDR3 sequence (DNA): TGCGCCAGCAGCCCCGAATGGACAGTCTCTCTCGGTGAAAAACTGTTTTTT.

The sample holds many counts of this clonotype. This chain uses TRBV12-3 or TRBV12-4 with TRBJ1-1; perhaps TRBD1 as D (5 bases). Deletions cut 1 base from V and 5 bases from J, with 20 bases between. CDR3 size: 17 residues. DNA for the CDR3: TGTGCCAGCAGTTTAGAAGGGACTGGGGCTGGTGGTACTGAAGCTTTCTTT. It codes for CASSLEGTGAGGTEAFF.

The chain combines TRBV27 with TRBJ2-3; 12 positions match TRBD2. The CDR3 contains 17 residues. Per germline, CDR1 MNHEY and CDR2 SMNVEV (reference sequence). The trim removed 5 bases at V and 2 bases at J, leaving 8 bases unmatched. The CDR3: CASSPVGTSGPTDTQYF. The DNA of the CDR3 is TGTGCCAGCAGTCCCGTGGGGACTAGCGGGCCCACAGATACGCAGTATTTT.

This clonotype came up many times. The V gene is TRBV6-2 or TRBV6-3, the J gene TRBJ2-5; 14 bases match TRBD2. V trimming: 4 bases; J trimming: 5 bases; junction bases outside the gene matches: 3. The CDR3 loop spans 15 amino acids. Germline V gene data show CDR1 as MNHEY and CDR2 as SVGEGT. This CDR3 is CASSLTSGGAETQYF. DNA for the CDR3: TGTGCCAGCAGTTTGACTAGCGGGGGGGCCGAGACCCAGTACTTC.

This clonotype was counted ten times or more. The CDR3 DNA reads as TGTGCCAGCAGCGAGACCTCCTATAATTCACCCCTCCACTTT. Translation gives CASSETSYNSPLHF. The chain is built from TRBV9 and TRBJ1-6; no clear D gene. The CDR3 consists of 14 residues. Germline V lookup: CDR1 SGDLS, CDR2 YYNGEE. The V and J ends lost 3 bases and 0 bases respectively, with 4 bases between them.

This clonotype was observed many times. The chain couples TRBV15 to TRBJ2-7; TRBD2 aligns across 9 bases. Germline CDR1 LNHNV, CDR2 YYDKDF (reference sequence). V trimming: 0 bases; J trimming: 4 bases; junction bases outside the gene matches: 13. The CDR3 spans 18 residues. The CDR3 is CATSRDLSSGRFLYEQYF. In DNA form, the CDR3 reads TGTGCCACCAGCAGAGATCTCTCAAGCGGGAGGTTCCTATACGAGCAGTACTTC.

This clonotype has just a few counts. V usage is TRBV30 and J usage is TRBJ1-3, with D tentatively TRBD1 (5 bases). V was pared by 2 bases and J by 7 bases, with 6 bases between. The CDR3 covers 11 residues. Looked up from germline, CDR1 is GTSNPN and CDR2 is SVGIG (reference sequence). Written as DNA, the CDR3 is TGTGCCTGGAGTTGGGGGAACACCATATATTTT. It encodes CAWSWGNTIYF. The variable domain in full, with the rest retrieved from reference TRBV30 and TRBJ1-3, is SQTIHQWPATLVQPVGSPLSLECTVEGTSNPNLYWYRQAAGRGLQLLFYSVGIGQISSEVPQNLSASRPQDRQFILSSKKLLLSDSGFYLCAWSWGNTIYFGEGSWLTVV.

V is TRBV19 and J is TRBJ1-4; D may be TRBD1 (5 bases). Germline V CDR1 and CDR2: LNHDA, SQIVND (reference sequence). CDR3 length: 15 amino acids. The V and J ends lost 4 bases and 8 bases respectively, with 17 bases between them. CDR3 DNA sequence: TGTGCCAGTAGTAAGGCCCTCCGGCGACAGGAAAAACTGTTTTTT. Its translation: CASSKALRRQEKLFF.

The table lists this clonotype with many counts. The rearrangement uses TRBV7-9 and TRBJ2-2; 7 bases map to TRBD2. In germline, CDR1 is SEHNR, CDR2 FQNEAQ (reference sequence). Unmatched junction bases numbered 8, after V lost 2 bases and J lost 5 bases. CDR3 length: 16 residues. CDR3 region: CASSLSPSGVTGELFF. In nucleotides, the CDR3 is TGTGCCAGCAGCTTATCACCTAGCGGAGTGACCGGGGAGCTGTTTTTT.

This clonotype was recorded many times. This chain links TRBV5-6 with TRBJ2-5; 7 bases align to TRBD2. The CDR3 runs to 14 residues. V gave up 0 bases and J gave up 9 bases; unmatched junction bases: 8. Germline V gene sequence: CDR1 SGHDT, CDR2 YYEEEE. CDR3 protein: CASSLGLAVGAQYF. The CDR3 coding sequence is TGTGCCAGCAGCTTGGGACTAGCAGTGGGGGCCCAGTACTTC.

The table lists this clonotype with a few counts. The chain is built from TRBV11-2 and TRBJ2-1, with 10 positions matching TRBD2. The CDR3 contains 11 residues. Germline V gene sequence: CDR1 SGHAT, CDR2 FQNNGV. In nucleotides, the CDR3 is TGTGCGAGCGGGAGGGCCGGTGAGCAGTTCTTC. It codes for CASGRAGEQFF.

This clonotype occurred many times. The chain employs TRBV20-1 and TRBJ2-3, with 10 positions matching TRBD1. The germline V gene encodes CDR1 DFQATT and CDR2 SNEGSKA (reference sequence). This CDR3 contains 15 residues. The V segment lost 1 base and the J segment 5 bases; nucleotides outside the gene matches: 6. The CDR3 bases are TGCAGTGCTAGAGGGACAGGGGGAATGGGAGATACGCAGTATTTT. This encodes CSARGTGGMGDTQYF.

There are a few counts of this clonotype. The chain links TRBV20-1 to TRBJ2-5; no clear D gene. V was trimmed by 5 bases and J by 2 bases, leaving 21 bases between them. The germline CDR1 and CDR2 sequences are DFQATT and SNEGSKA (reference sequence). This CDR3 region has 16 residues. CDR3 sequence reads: CSAQSLHQATQETQYF. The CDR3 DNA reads TGCAGTGCTCAATCCCTCCATCAGGCCACTCAAGAGACCCAGTACTTC.

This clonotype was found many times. CDR3 sequence (DNA): TGTGCCAGCAGCCTCGGGACAACTTTAGAGCAGTTCTTC. It yields the protein CASSLGTTLEQFF. The V and J genes are TRBV12-3 or TRBV12-4 and TRBJ2-1, with D perhaps matching TRBD1 (6 bases). V lost 6 bases and J 10 bases, leaving 16 bases between the germline ends. This CDR3 has 13 residues.

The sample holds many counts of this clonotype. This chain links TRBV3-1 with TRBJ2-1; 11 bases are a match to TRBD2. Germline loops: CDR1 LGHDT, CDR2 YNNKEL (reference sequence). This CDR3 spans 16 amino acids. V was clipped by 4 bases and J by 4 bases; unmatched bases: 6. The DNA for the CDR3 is TGTGCCAGCAGCCGGGGCACTAGCGGGGGATACAATGAGCAGTTCTTC. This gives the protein CASSRGTSGGYNEQFF.

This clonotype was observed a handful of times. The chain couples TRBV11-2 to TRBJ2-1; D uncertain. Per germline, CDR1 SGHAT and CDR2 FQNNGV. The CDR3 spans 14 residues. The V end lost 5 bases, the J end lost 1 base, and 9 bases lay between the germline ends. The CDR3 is CASSSPLSYNEQFF. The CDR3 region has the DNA TGTGCCAGCAGCAGCCCTCTGTCCTACAATGAGCAGTTCTTC.

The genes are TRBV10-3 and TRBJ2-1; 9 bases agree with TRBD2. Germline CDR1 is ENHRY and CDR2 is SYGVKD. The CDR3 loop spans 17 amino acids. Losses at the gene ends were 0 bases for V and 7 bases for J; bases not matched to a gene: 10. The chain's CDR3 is CAISESMAGGPWNEQFF. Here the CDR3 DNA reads TGTGCCATCAGTGAGTCGATGGCGGGGGGGCCTTGGAATGAGCAGTTCTTC.

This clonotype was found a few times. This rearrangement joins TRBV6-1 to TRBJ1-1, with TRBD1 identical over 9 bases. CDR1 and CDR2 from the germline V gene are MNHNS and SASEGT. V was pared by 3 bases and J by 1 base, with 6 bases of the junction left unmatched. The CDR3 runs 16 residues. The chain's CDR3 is CASSEPTGGRNTEAFF. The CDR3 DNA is TGTGCCAGCAGTGAGCCGACAGGGGGAAGGAACACTGAAGCTTTCTTT.

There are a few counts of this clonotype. The CDR3 region is CASTFGGVNTEAFF. The CDR3, as DNA: TGTGCCAGCACCTTCGGGGGAGTGAACACTGAAGCTTTCTTT. The rearrangement uses TRBV6-1 and TRBJ1-1; the D gene is possibly TRBD1 (5 bases). The CDR3 sequence is 14 residues long. Germline V gene data show CDR1 as MNHNS and CDR2 as SASEGT. Deletions cut 7 bases from V and 0 bases from J, with 12 bases between.

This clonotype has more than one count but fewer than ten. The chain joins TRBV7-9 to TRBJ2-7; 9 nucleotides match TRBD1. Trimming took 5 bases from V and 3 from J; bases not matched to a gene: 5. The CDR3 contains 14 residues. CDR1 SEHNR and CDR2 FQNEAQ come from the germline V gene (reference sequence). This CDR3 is CASSGQGPNYEQYF. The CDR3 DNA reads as TGTGCCAGCAGCGGACAGGGGCCAAACTACGAGCAGTACTTC.